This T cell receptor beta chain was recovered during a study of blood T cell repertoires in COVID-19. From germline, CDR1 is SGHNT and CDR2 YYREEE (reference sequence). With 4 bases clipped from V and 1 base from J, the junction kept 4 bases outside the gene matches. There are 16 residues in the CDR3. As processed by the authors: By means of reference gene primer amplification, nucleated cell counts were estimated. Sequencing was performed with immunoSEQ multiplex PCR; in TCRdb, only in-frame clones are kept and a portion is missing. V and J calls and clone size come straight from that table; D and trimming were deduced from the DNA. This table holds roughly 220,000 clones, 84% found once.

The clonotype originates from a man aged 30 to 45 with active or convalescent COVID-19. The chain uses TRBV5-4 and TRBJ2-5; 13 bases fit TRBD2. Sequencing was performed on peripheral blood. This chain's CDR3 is CASSRGLAGSQETQYF. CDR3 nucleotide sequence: TGTGCCAGCAGCCGGGGACTAGCGGGGTCCCAAGAGACCCAGTACTTC.